These 26 T cell receptor beta chains share one sample of origin, sequenced in a study of blood T cell repertoires in COVID-19. Method: immunoSEQ multiplex PCR; TCRdb's copy keeps in-frame clones and lacks some. The sample has more than 200,000 clones, 87% seen once. Specimen: peripheral blood. The receptors come from a man between 18 and 35 years old with active or convalescent COVID-19.

This clone was detected only once. The J gene is TRBJ1-1, the V gene TRBV2, with a weak D call TRBD1 (6 bases). Germline CDR1 reads SNHLY; CDR2 reads FYNNEI. This CDR3 comprises 13 residues. Trimming pared 8 bases from V and 0 bases from J, leaving 10 bases between. The CDR3 loop is CASYRAMNTEAFF. Here the CDR3 DNA reads TGTGCCAGCTACAGGGCCATGAACACTGAAGCTTTCTTT.

The chain is built from TRBV12-5 and TRBJ2-4, with D uncertain. Trimming shortened V by 8 bases and J by 0 bases, and 5 bases separated the two germline ends. Germline V gene lookup returns CDR1 LGHNT and CDR2 FRNRAP. The CDR3 is 12 residues long. The CDR3 sequence is CASKQAKNIQYF. The CDR3 DNA is TGTGCTAGTAAACAAGCCAAAAACATTCAGTACTTC.

The V gene is TRBV6-5, the J gene TRBJ1-3; TRBD1 aligns across 7 bases. CDR1 and CDR2 (germline): MNHEY, SVGAGI. This CDR3 has 13 amino acids. With 5 bases clipped from V and 8 bases from J, the junction kept 6 bases outside the gene matches. CDR3 residues: CASSTNRGHTIYF. CDR3 nucleotides: TGTGCCAGCAGTACGAACAGGGGTCACACCATATATTTT.

The chain carries TRBV11-3 and TRBJ1-1; 8 bases match TRBD1. The germline V gene encodes CDR1 SGHNT and CDR2 YENEEA. V was pared by 1 base and J by 5 bases, with 6 bases of the junction left unmatched. The CDR3 consists of 15 residues. The CDR3 DNA is TGTGCCAGCAGCTTAGTTCAGGACAGGGATACTGAAGCTTTCTTT. The encoded protein is CASSLVQDRDTEAFF.

The rearrangement joins TRBV30 to TRBJ2-5; 12 bases are shared with TRBD2. Trimming cost V 8 bases and J 1 base; bases outside gene matches: 14. The germline V gene encodes CDR1 GTSNPN and CDR2 SVGIG (reference sequence). This CDR3 is 17 amino acids long. The chain's CDR3 is CAQSSSGGAGLQETQYF. In nucleotides, the CDR3 is TGTGCCCAATCCTCTAGCGGGGGGGCCGGTCTCCAAGAGACCCAGTACTTC.

This sequence joins TRBV6-5 and TRBJ2-7; D is perhaps TRBD1 (6 bases). Trimming stripped 5 bases from V and 3 bases from J, with 17 bases between. CDR1 and CDR2 from the germline V gene are MNHEY and SVGAGI. This CDR3 is built from 15 residues. The CDR3 loop is CASSPGDPQIYEQYF. CDR3 sequence (DNA): TGTGCCAGCAGTCCAGGGGACCCCCAGATCTACGAGCAGTACTTC.

Of note for this clone: Other DNA variants within this sample encode the same CDR3. This chain links TRBV7-3 with TRBJ2-5; D perhaps matches TRBD2 (5 bases). V lost 2 bases and J lost 3, with 7 bases in between. Germline V gene data show CDR1 as SGHTA and CDR2 as FQGTGA. The CDR3 contains 13 residues. The CDR3 spells CASSLEREETQYF. Here the CDR3 DNA reads TGTGCCAGCAGCTTAGAGAGGGAAGAGACCCAGTACTTC.

This clone was counted only a few times. The J gene is TRBJ2-2, the V gene TRBV9; 7 bases fit TRBD1. Germline V gene sequence: CDR1 SGDLS, CDR2 YYNGEE. V shed 3 bases, J shed 3 bases, and the junction held 2 bases outside the gene matches. The CDR3 consists of 14 residues. CDR3 residues: CASSAQGHTGELFF. Written as DNA, the CDR3 is TGTGCCAGCAGCGCACAGGGGCACACCGGGGAGCTGTTTTTT.

J is TRBJ1-2 and V is TRBV7-9; D might be TRBD1 (5 bases). V lost 1 base and J lost 5, with 5 bases in between. CDR1 is SEHNR, CDR2 FQNEAQ, per germline (reference sequence). The CDR3 consists of 12 residues. The CDR3 DNA reads TGTGCCAGCAGCTTAGAGGGGTATGGCTACACCTTC. Residues: CASSLEGYGYTF.

V usage is TRBV29-1 and J usage is TRBJ2-7; D is perhaps TRBD1 (6 bases). The CDR3 has 12 residues. Trimming removed 4 bases from V and 9 bases from J, with 16 bases in between. Germline V lookup: CDR1 SQVTM, CDR2 ANQGSEA. The CDR3 loop reads CSVVEQGGRQYF. The DNA of the CDR3 is TGCAGCGTTGTGGAACAGGGTGGTAGGCAGTACTTC.

The J gene is TRBJ1-2, the V gene TRBV4-3, with 7 bases matching TRBD1. The V segment lost 1 base and the J segment 8 bases; nucleotides outside the gene matches: 7. Germline CDR1 reads LGHNA; CDR2 reads YSLEER. The CDR3 consists of 14 residues. The CDR3 DNA sequence: TGCGCCAGCAGCCAAGCAGGGGGGACTGGGGGCTACACCTTC. Translation: CASSQAGGTGGYTF.

The rearrangement uses TRBV5-1 and TRBJ2-7; TRBD1 agrees at 8 bases. The length of the CDR3 is 14 residues. V lost 3 bases and J lost 5; bases outside the gene matches: 7. Germline V gene sequence: CDR1 SGHRS, CDR2 YFSETQ. The CDR3 here is CASSSTGVADEQYF. As DNA, the CDR3 is TGCGCCAGCAGCTCGACAGGGGTGGCGGACGAGCAGTACTTC.

This chain links TRBV5-1 with TRBJ1-6, with D unclear. There are 13 residues in the CDR3. Looked up from germline, CDR1 is SGHRS and CDR2 is YFSETQ. The V gene lost 2 bases and the J gene lost 9 bases, with 9 bases spanning the gap. The CDR3 is CASSFTAGSPLHF. The CDR3 coding sequence is TGCGCCAGCAGCTTTACCGCCGGTTCACCCCTCCACTTT.

The chain combines TRBV4-2 with TRBJ2-1, with TRBD2 identical over 13 bases. With V trimmed by 0 bases and J by 12 bases, 8 bases remained unmatched. The CDR3 loop spans 16 amino acids. The V gene's germline CDR1 is LGHNA and CDR2 YNFKEQ. The CDR3 is CASSQDVGLAGVGQFF. DNA for the CDR3: TGTGCCAGCAGCCAAGATGTCGGACTAGCGGGAGTAGGGCAGTTCTTC.

V is TRBV10-3 and J is TRBJ1-1; no reliable D call. Germline-derived CDR1 and CDR2 are ENHRY and SYGVKD. The CDR3 covers 15 residues. With 0 bases removed from V and 7 bases from J, the gap between germline ends came to 15 bases. The CDR3 here is CAISESANSEGEAFF. The CDR3 DNA is TGTGCCATCAGTGAGTCGGCCAACTCTGAGGGTGAAGCTTTCTTT.

This clone was recorded only once. The chain uses TRBV3-1 (or the pseudogene TRBV3-2) and TRBJ2-3, with 8 bases identical to TRBD2. Germline CDR1 reads LGHDT; CDR2 reads YNNKEL (reference sequence). This CDR3 region has 15 residues. The V gene end was trimmed by 0 bases and the J gene end by 8 bases; junction bases not matched to a gene: 7. In nucleotides, the CDR3 is TGTGCCAGCAGCCAAGATAGGGCCCGGGAGGGTACGCAGTATTTT. Translating it yields CASSQDRAREGTQYF.

The chain has TRBV7-3 and TRBJ2-3; 8 bases align to TRBD2. The CDR3 loop spans 17 amino acids. The germline gives CDR1 SGHTA, CDR2 FQGTGA. After removal of 1 base from V and 4 bases from J, the junction contained 10 bases not matched to a gene. The CDR3, as DNA: TGTGCCAGCAGCTTAAGGGCGACGGGGGGGGCCCCAGATACGCAGTATTTT. Its translation: CASSLRATGGAPDTQYF.

This clone was recorded only once. The identical CDR3 is also encoded by other nucleotide sequences in the sample. The chain joins TRBV12-5 to TRBJ1-1, with D tentatively TRBD1 (6 bases). Germline assignment: CDR1 LGHNT and CDR2 FRNRAP. This CDR3 has 13 residues. The V end was cut by 1 base, the J end by 4 bases, with 7 bases between. DNA of the CDR3: TGTGCTAGTGGTTTGGAAGGGGGCACTGAAGCTTTCTTT. Protein sequence: CASGLEGGTEAFF.

The V and J genes are TRBV29-1 and TRBJ2-7; 7 bases match TRBD2. Per the germline V gene, CDR1 is SQVTM and CDR2 is ANQGSEA. The CDR3 consists of 14 residues. Trimming removed 8 bases from V and 0 bases from J; junction bases left unmatched: 10. CDR3 region: CSFRRESSSYEQYF. DNA of the CDR3: TGCAGCTTCCGGCGGGAGTCCAGCTCCTACGAGCAGTACTTC.

The rearrangement links TRBV29-1 to TRBJ1-1, with D possibly matching TRBD1 (5 bases). Per the germline V gene, CDR1 is SQVTM and CDR2 is ANQGSEA. This CDR3 is 14 amino acids long. Trimming took off 6 bases at V and 3 bases at J, with 17 bases between the two ends. In nucleotides, the CDR3 is TGCAGCGTGGGGGGAGGGGTTCGTGACACTGAAGCTTTCTTT. This codes for CSVGGGVRDTEAFF.

This chain connects TRBV2 to TRBJ2-2; the match to TRBD1 covers 12 bases. The germline V gene encodes CDR1 SNHLY and CDR2 FYNNEI. There are 15 residues in the CDR3. The V segment lost 6 bases and the J segment 7 bases; nucleotides outside the gene matches: 6. CDR3 amino acids: CASSPGQGASGELFF. The DNA of the CDR3 is TGTGCCAGCAGCCCGGGACAGGGGGCAAGCGGGGAGCTGTTTTTT.

This sequence joins TRBV2 and TRBJ2-7; 9 bases align to TRBD1. V was pared by 4 bases and J by 2 bases, with 3 bases of the junction left unmatched. Germline V CDR1 and CDR2: SNHLY, FYNNEI. This CDR3 has 14 residues. The CDR3 region is CASSVGTGTYEQYF. In nucleotides, the CDR3 is TGTGCCAGCAGTGTTGGGACAGGGACCTACGAGCAGTACTTC.

V gene TRBV4-3 combines with J gene TRBJ2-2; TRBD1 matches at 9 bases. This CDR3 region has 16 residues. Germline trimming cut 2 bases from V and 5 bases from J; bases unmatched to any gene: 6. Germline V gene sequence: CDR1 LGHNA, CDR2 YSLEER. This CDR3 is CASSQMYRGLTGELFF. The CDR3 nucleotides read TGCGCCAGCAGCCAAATGTACAGGGGGCTGACCGGGGAGCTGTTTTTT.

This clone appeared once. This chain connects TRBV19 to TRBJ1-1; D is unresolved. Germline V gives CDR1 LNHDA, CDR2 SQIVND (reference sequence). V was clipped by 3 bases and J by 0 bases, with 11 bases between them. The length of the CDR3 is 15 residues. CDR3 amino acids: CASSISVLMNTEAFF. The CDR3 DNA follows: TGTGCCAGTAGTATTAGTGTCCTCATGAACACTGAAGCTTTCTTT.

In its sample, this clone was seen a few times. The chain is built from TRBV19 and TRBJ1-6; TRBD1 agrees at 8 bases. This CDR3 has 19 residues. Germline V gene lookup returns CDR1 LNHDA and CDR2 SQIVND (reference sequence). V lost 4 bases to trimming and J lost 0 bases; unmatched junction nucleotides: 11. CDR3 sequence (DNA): TGTGCCAGTAGTACTGGGACAGGCTGGAGGAGCTCCTATAATTCACCCCTCCACTTT. Translating it yields CASSTGTGWRSSYNSPLHF.

The chain recombines TRBV29-1 with TRBJ2-6; 9 bases are a match to TRBD1. Trimming at V came to 4 bases and at J to 0 bases, leaving 7 bases not matched to a gene. This CDR3 is 17 amino acids long. Germline CDR1 reads SQVTM; CDR2 reads ANQGSEA. DNA for the CDR3: TGCAGCGTTGGGACAGGGGATGTTCTCTCTGGGGCCAACGTCCTGACTTTC. It translates to CSVGTGDVLSGANVLTF.